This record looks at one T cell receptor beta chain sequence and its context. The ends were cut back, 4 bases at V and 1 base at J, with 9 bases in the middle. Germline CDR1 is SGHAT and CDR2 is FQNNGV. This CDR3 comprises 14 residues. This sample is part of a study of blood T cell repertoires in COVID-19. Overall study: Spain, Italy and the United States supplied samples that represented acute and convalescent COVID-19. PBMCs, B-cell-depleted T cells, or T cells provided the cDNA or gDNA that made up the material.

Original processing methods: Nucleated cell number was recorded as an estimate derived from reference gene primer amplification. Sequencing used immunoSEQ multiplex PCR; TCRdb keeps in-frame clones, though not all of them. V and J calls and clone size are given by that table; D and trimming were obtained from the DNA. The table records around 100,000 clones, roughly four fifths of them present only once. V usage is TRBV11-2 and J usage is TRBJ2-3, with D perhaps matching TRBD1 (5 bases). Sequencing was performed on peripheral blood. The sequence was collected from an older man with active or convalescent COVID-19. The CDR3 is CASSSTGRTDTQYF. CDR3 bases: TGTGCCAGCAGCTCCACAGGACGCACAGATACGCAGTATTTT. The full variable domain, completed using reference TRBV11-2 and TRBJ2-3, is EAGVAQSPRYKIIEKRQSVAFWCNPISGHATLYWYQQILGQGPKLLIQFQNNGVVDDSQLPKDRFSAERLKGVDSTLKIQPAKLEDSAVYLCASSSTGRTDTQYFGPGTRLTVL.